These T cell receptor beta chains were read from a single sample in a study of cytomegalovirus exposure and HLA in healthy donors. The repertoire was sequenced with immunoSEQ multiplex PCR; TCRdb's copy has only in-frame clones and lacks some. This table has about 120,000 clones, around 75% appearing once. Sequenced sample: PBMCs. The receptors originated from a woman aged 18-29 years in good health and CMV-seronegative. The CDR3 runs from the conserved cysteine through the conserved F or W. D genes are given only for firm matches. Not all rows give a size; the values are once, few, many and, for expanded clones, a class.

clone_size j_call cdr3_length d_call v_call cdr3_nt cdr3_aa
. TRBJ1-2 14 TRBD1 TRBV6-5 TGTGCCAGCAAGTCAGGGGGGCCTTCCTCTGGCTACACCTTC CASKSGGPSSGYTF
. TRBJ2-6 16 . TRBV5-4 TGTGCCAGCAGCTTGGGACAGAACTCTGGGGCCAACGTCCTGACTTTC CASSLGQNSGANVLTF
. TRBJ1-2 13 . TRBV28 TGTGCCAGCAGTTTAGTTGGCCGTTATGGCTACACCTTC CASSLVGRYGYTF
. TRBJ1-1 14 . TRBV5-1 TGCGCCAGCAGCTTGGCCACAGGGACCACTGAAGCTTTCTTT CASSLATGTTEAFF
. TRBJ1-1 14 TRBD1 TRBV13 TGTGCCAGCAGCAGGGACAGGAGGAACACTGAAGCTTTCTTT CASSRDRRNTEAFF
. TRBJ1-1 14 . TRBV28 TGTGCCAGCAGTTTAGCCGGGTTTGGCACTGAAGCTTTCTTT CASSLAGFGTEAFF
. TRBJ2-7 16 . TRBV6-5 TGTGCCAGCAGTTACAGCCGGGACACCTTACCCTACGAGCAGTACTTC CASSYSRDTLPYEQYF
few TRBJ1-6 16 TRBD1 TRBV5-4 TGTGCCAGCAGCTCAGGACAGGGAGATAAGGATTCACCCCTCCACTTT CASSSGQGDKDSPLHF
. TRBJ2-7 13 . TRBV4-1 TGCGCCAGCAGCCCTCTCGGGGGTAACGAGCAGTACTTC CASSPLGGNEQYF
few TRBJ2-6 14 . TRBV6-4 TGTGCCAGCAGTGACGAGATCGGGGCCAACGTCCTGACTTTC CASSDEIGANVLTF
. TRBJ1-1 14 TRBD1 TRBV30 TGTACCTGGAGGCTCACAGGGGGCAACACTGAAGCTTTCTTT CTWRLTGGNTEAFF
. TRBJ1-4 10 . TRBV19 TGTGCCAGTGGCGGCGGAAAACTGTTTTTT CASGGGKLFF
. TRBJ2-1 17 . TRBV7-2 TGTGCCAGCAGCTTAGTGGGGCAGGGGCTCTTATACAATGAGCAGTTCTTC CASSLVGQGLLYNEQFF
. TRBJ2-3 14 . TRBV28 TGTGCCAGCAGAGTGGCCGGGGTAACAGATACGCAGTATTTT CASRVAGVTDTQYF
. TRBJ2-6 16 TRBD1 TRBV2 TGTGCCAGCAGTGAGTACAGGGGCTCTGGGGCCAACGTCCTGACTTTC CASSEYRGSGANVLTF
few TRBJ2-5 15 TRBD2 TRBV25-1 TGTGCCAGCAGTGGCAGCGGGGGGAACCAAGAGACCCAGTACTTC CASSGSGGNQETQYF
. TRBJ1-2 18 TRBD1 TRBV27 TGTGCCAGCAGTTTATCGGGGACAGGGGGCCTATTAAACTATGGCTACACCTTC CASSLSGTGGLLNYGYTF
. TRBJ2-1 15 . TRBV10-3 TGTGCCATCAGTGACCCAGGGATAATGGGCGATGAGCAGTTCTTC CAISDPGIMGDEQFF
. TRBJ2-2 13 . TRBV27 TGTGCCAGCACCAGCGGAGACACCGGGGAGCTGTTTTTT CASTSGDTGELFF
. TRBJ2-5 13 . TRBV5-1 TGCGCCAGCAGCTTGGAGAGGCAAGAGACCCAGTACTTC CASSLERQETQYF
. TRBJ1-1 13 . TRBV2 TGTGCCAGCACCGAAGACAGGAACACTGAAGCTTTCTTT CASTEDRNTEAFF
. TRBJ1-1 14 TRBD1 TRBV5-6 TGTGCCAGCAGCCTGGATGTAGGGGGCGCGGAAGCTTTCTTT CASSLDVGGAEAFF
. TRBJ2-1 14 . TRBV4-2 TGTGCCAGCAGCCAAGTTATTTATATATATGAGCAGTTCTTC CASSQVIYIYEQFF
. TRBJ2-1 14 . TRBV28 TGTGCCAGCAGTTCCCCGCCAGGGGTCAATGAGCAGTTCTTC CASSSPPGVNEQFF
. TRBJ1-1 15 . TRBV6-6 TGTGCCAGCAGTTACCCCCGCGGGGAGGGTGGGGGAGCTTTCTTT CASSYPRGEGGGAFF
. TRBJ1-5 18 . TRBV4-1 TGCGCCAGCAGCCAAGAGTCGCCAAGGGGCGATATAACCCAGCCCCAGCATTTT CASSQESPRGDITQPQHF